This T cell receptor (beta chain) emerged from a study of blood T cells in healthy people across ages (dated by TCRdb to the mid-2010s). Study-level background: In model experiments, roughly one uniquely barcoded TCR beta cDNA molecule per two T cells was captured by template switching. Age-related changes in TCR beta repertoire diversity were measured in the study by deep sequencing normalized with unique cDNA molecular identifiers. The donors were divided into four age groups: young (average approximately 15 years), middle-aged (about 39), aged (about 56) and long-lived (82). Donors of different ages were randomly distributed across sequencing lanes to avoid experimental bias. For two donors (one aged 18 to 29 and one aged 80 or older), the study analyzed two additional independent replicas of 1 million unique cDNA reads from the same blood draw. The paper's findings and limits, for the study overall: Compared with the aged group, the long-lived group had more naive CD4+ T cells, fewer expanded clones and increased TCR diversity, suggesting age selection. Donor CMV infection status was unknown, potentially confounding age-related changes in expanded clonotypes. Observed TCR beta diversity per million T cells fell roughly linearly with age, and a significant reduction was already apparent by age about 43. Conclusive comparison of naive and antigen-experienced compartments was prevented by the profiling of bulk unsorted PBMCs. Estimates of total diversity based on one million sequenced T cells were regarded as lower bounds and as underestimates. There was a strong correlation between observed TCR beta diversity and the percentage of naive T cells measured by flow cytometry.

The library was prepared using 5' RACE. Reads for this sample came from an Illumina HiSeq 2500. A second PCR of roughly 7 to 12 cycles was run with a J-beta primer mix and a sample-barcoded 5' primer. A unique molecular identifier was introduced onto each TCR beta cDNA molecule by a template-switch 5' adaptor carrying 12 random nucleotides. Each sample yielded at least 3 million CDR3-containing paired-end reads. The Mint cDNA synthesis kit, primed by a TRBC-specific oligonucleotide, was used to synthesize first-strand cDNA from all RNA. All cDNA was treated with uracil-DNA glycosylase and then went through a first 18-cycle PCR with the universal primers M1SS and BC2_uni_R. On the study's bioinformatics: For normalization, 1 million high-quality reads were randomly selected from each sample, with every read carrying a distinct molecular identifier. Instead of being binned into consensus sequences, reads that shared molecular identifiers were thrown out. CDR3 identification, clonotype clustering and error correction used MiTCR with a Q25 quality threshold and the strictest error-elimination algorithm. A nonparametric unseen species model with Euler transformation was used to estimate a lower bound on total TCR beta diversity. TCRdb's own reprocessing of the public reads used fastp at Q25 and MiXCR and kept productive beta chains. A single entry per CDR3 protein holds the most common genes and DNA from its merged rows. The V and J calls come from TCRdb's annotation, not from the publication. Within this sample are approximately 290,000 distinct CDR3 sequences, with around 27% of them counted one time only. The ten largest clones take up around 30% of the sample.

This clonotype has more than one count but fewer than ten. The target of this receptor is not known. No base-level quality is on record; no much larger clone is a single base apart. The 35 to 40 donors, aged 6 to 90 years, were systemically healthy Caucasian individuals from Russia. Each donor gave 8 to 10 milliliters of peripheral blood, collected into EDTA-treated Vacutainer tubes. PBMCs were isolated by Ficoll-Paque density-gradient centrifugation, with at least 7 million obtained per sample. Trizol reagent was used to extract total RNA from the PBMCs, yielding at least 6 micrograms per sample. The percentages of naive CD45RAhigh/CD27high T cells were determined by flow cytometry on a PBMC aliquot from every donor. Measured from the cysteine to the phenylalanine, the CDR3 is 17 residues long. CDR3 DNA only is kept here, 51 bases in frame from base 1. Reading the germline V gene gives CDR1 SQVTM and CDR2 ANQGSEA. Germline trimming amounts to 7 bases on V and 4 bases on J, with 19 as the count of junction bases outside the gene matches.

Sequencing was done on a sample of blood. The TCR comes from a woman aged 70-85 years in good health. This sequence uses TRBV29-1 and TRBJ2-7, and 10 junction bases match TRBD2. CDR3 protein: CSEGRGIEREGLYEQYF. The DNA sequence is given as TGCAGCGAGGGACGGGGGATAGAGCGGGAGGGACTTTACGAGCAGTACTTC.